A single sample is the source of the 28 T cell receptor beta chains below, sequenced in a study of T cells in Graves' hyperthyroidism and ophthalmopathy. What was amplified from RNA transcripts were TCR beta CDR3 regions. Researchers ran a first-round RT-PCR on the TCR CDR3 using the HTBI primer set. One entry per CDR3 protein, called by TCRdb with MiXCR from the multiplex PCR reads. The sample consists of 500,000 to 650,000 distinct CDR3 sequences, about 15% of them appearing once. The sequenced material came from blood. The receptor source for this set is a woman aged 45-65 years with Graves' ophthalmopathy.

This clonotype occurred many times. The rearrangement uses TRBV20-1 and TRBJ2-2; D is ambiguous. Trimming pared 4 bases from V and 8 bases from J, leaving 14 bases between. Germline CDR1 and CDR2: DFQATT and SNEGSKA (reference sequence). The CDR3 has 13 residues. CDR3 DNA sequence: TGCAGTGCTATTGAGCTCCACGGGGGGGAGCTGTTTTTT. Residues: CSAIELHGGELFF.

This clonotype showed up just a few times. The chain combines TRBV5-1 with TRBJ1-4; TRBD1 might be the D (5 bases). The CDR3 totals 14 residues. Germline-derived CDR1 and CDR2 are SGHRS and YFSETQ. The V end was cut by 1 base, the J end by 7 bases, with 11 bases between. The CDR3 DNA sequence: TGCGCCAGCAGCTTGTCCAGGGCGGGTGAAAAACTGTTTTTT. Translated, it gives CASSLSRAGEKLFF.

The genes are TRBV20-1 and TRBJ2-5; 9 bases agree with TRBD2. With 0 bases clipped from V and 9 bases from J, the junction kept 11 bases outside the gene matches. In germline, CDR1 is DFQATT, CDR2 SNEGSKA (reference sequence). The CDR3 runs to 15 residues. In nucleotides, the CDR3 is TGCAGTGCTAGAGATCACCGGGGGACTAGCTGGTCCCAGTACTTC. Protein: CSARDHRGTSWSQYF.

The V and J genes are TRBV15 and TRBJ2-7; no definite D call. The CDR3 runs 13 residues. Trimming removed 5 bases at V and 1 base at J, with 9 bases between. CDR1 LNHNV and CDR2 YYDKDF come from the germline V gene (reference sequence). As DNA, the CDR3 is TGTGCCACCAGCCTTGGGTTATCCTACGAGCAGTACTTC. As protein: CATSLGLSYEQYF.

This clonotype was counted only a few times. The gene calls are TRBV19 and TRBJ1-1; 9 bases are shared with TRBD1. Trimming removed 3 bases from V and 4 bases from J; junction bases left unmatched: 12. Germline V gene data show CDR1 as LNHDA and CDR2 as SQIVND (reference sequence). This CDR3 spans 17 amino acids. DNA for the CDR3: TGTGCCAGTAGTATCCCCGGACAGGGGTATGGGATCACTGAAGCTTTCTTT. Its protein is CASSIPGQGYGITEAFF.

This clonotype was recorded at least ten times. The chain links TRBV18 to TRBJ1-5; a possible D gene is TRBD1 (6 bases). From germline, CDR1 is KGHSH and CDR2 LQKENI. The CDR3 is 14 amino acids. Trimming took off 3 bases at V and 4 bases at J, with 10 bases between the two ends. The CDR3 bases are TGTGCCAGCTCACCTGGACAGCCGAATCAGCCCCAGCATTTT. Translating it yields CASSPGQPNQPQHF.

This clonotype came up many times. The rearrangement links TRBV5-4 to TRBJ2-1; 14 nucleotides match TRBD2. This CDR3 has 18 amino acids. Germline V gene data show CDR1 as SGHNT and CDR2 as YYREEE (reference sequence). Trimming removed 4 bases from V and 0 bases from J; junction bases left unmatched: 6. The CDR3: CASSTGTSGGSSYNEQFF. CDR3 DNA: TGTGCCAGCAGCACCGGGACTAGCGGGGGCAGCTCCTACAATGAGCAGTTCTTC.

This clonotype was detected a few times. This chain uses TRBV7-9 with TRBJ2-3, with TRBD2 as a possible D gene (5 bases). CDR3 size: 19 residues. Germline CDR1 SEHNR, CDR2 FQNEAQ (reference sequence). V lost 1 base, J lost 0 bases, and 20 bases lay in between. The CDR3 loop is CASSLDDYLARLSTDTQYF. CDR3 nucleotide sequence: TGTGCCAGCAGCTTAGACGACTACCTCGCACGCCTTAGCACAGATACGCAGTATTTT.

The sample holds many counts of this clonotype. The CDR3 here is CASSTPGLAGSYEQYF. As DNA, the CDR3 is TGTGCCAGCAGTACGCCCGGGTTAGCGGGTTCCTACGAGCAGTACTTC. V and J are TRBV28 and TRBJ2-7; 7 bases agree with TRBD2. There are 16 residues in the CDR3. CDR1 and CDR2 from the germline V gene are MDHEN and SYDVKM. The V and J ends lost 5 bases and 1 base, in that order; junction bases with no gene match: 11.

At least ten counts were recorded for this clonotype. The chain joins TRBV5-8 to TRBJ2-3; D remains unclear. V was trimmed by 0 bases and J by 4 bases, leaving 9 bases between them. Germline V gives CDR1 SGHTS, CDR2 YDEGEE. The CDR3 runs 14 residues. The CDR3 coding sequence is TGTGCCAGCAGCTTGGGATTAGTTCCAGATACGCAGTATTTT. This sequence encodes CASSLGLVPDTQYF.

This sequence joins TRBV6-2 or TRBV6-3 and TRBJ2-1, with 7 bases fitting TRBD2. The CDR3 length is 15 residues. J gave up 0 bases and V 6 bases, and 5 bases lay outside the gene matches. The germline V gene encodes CDR1 MNHEY and CDR2 SVGEGT. The CDR3 DNA reads as TGTGCCAGCAGCCGTTGGACTAGCTCCTACAATGAGCAGTTCTTC. Protein: CASSRWTSSYNEQFF.

The chain combines TRBV30 with TRBJ2-1, with 10 bases identical to TRBD1. J gave up 8 bases and V 5 bases, and 6 bases lay outside the gene matches. CDR1 and CDR2 from the germline V gene are GTSNPN and SVGIG (reference sequence). There are 13 residues in the CDR3. CDR3 sequence: CAWDRGRLDEQFF. CDR3 bases: TGTGCCTGGGACAGGGGGCGCTTGGATGAGCAGTTCTTC.

CDR3 nucleotide sequence: TGCGCCAGCAGCCAACTCGGGACGGACCAAGAGACCCAGTACTTC. This encodes CASSQLGTDQETQYF. The genes are TRBV4-1 and TRBJ2-5; D could derive from TRBD1 or TRBD2 (5 bases each). V was trimmed by 2 bases and J by 0 bases, leaving 10 bases between them. The CDR3 has 15 amino acids. Per the germline V gene, CDR1 is MGHRA and CDR2 is YSYEKL.

This clonotype has more than one count but fewer than ten. This chain links TRBV20-1 with TRBJ1-5, with D unresolved. The CDR3 extends over 13 amino acids. V dropped 0 bases and J dropped 3 bases, with 6 bases sitting between them. Germline assignment: CDR1 DFQATT and CDR2 SNEGSKA (reference sequence). CDR3 DNA sequence: TGCAGTGCTAGAGATCAGGTCAATCAGCCCCAGCATTTT. Protein sequence: CSARDQVNQPQHF.

This clonotype has just a few counts. The V gene is TRBV7-9, the J gene TRBJ2-7, with 8 bases identical to TRBD1. This CDR3 has 13 residues. Germline loops: CDR1 SEHNR, CDR2 FQNEAQ (reference sequence). Trimming took 5 bases from V and 3 from J; bases not matched to a gene: 3. The CDR3: CASSRTGNYEQYF. DNA for the CDR3: TGTGCCAGCAGCCGGACAGGGAACTACGAGCAGTACTTC.

At least ten counts were recorded for this clonotype. The CDR3 nucleotides are TGTGCCAGTAGTGCGAGGGGTAAGCCGAACACTGAAGCTTTCTTT. As protein: CASSARGKPNTEAFF. V is TRBV19 and J is TRBJ1-1, with a weak D call TRBD1 (5 bases). This CDR3 comprises 15 residues. Trimming took 5 bases from V and 1 from J, leaving 14 bases between them. The V gene's germline CDR1 is LNHDA and CDR2 SQIVND (reference sequence).

This clonotype has at least ten counts. The genes are TRBV29-1 and TRBJ2-7; D not resolved. CDR3 length: 12 residues. The ends were cut back, 4 bases at V and 0 bases at J, with 7 bases in the middle. The germline V gene has CDR1 SQVTM and CDR2 ANQGSEA. The CDR3 region has the DNA TGCAGCGTTGGGAAGGGCTCCTACGAGCAGTACTTC. It yields the protein CSVGKGSYEQYF.

This clonotype was counted at least ten times. The chain recombines TRBV19 with TRBJ2-1; D unresolved. Per germline, CDR1 LNHDA and CDR2 SQIVND (reference sequence). Trimming took 2 bases from V and 4 from J, leaving 6 bases between them. The CDR3 loop spans 13 amino acids. CDR3 residues: CASSIIAYNEQFF. The CDR3 nucleotides are TGTGCCAGTAGTATAATAGCTTACAATGAGCAGTTCTTC.

In this sample, this clonotype turned up once. This may be a read error, as it is one base from a much larger clone. The chain employs TRBV5-8 and TRBJ2-3, with 13 bases fitting TRBD2. The germline V gene encodes CDR1 SGHTS and CDR2 YDEGEE. The CDR3 loop spans 15 amino acids. The V segment lost 2 bases and the J segment 6 bases; nucleotides outside the gene matches: 3. This chain's CDR3 is CASSFGTSGIDTQYF. The DNA for the CDR3 is TGTGCCAGCAGCTTCGGGACTAGCGGGATTGATACGCAGTATTTT.

At least ten counts were recorded for this clonotype. This chain joins TRBV9 and TRBJ2-1, with D possibly matching TRBD2 (5 bases). The CDR3 sequence is 14 residues long. The germline CDR1 and CDR2 sequences are SGDLS and YYNGEE. V gave up 2 bases and J gave up 6 bases, with 12 bases separating them. The CDR3 nucleotides read TGTGCCAGCAGCGTGGTTCTAGCCGGCAATGAGCAGTTCTTC. It specifies CASSVVLAGNEQFF.

At least ten counts were recorded for this clonotype. The V and J genes are TRBV20-1 and TRBJ2-7; 9 bases are a match to TRBD1. The V segment lost 5 bases and the J segment 4 bases; nucleotides outside the gene matches: 9. This CDR3 spans 14 amino acids. Germline V gene sequence: CDR1 DFQATT, CDR2 SNEGSKA (reference sequence). The CDR3 reads CSAQIGTGFYEQYF. The CDR3, as DNA: TGCAGTGCTCAAATCGGGACAGGGTTTTACGAGCAGTACTTC.

This clonotype occurred many times. The rearrangement links TRBV11-2 to TRBJ2-7; 8 bases are shared with TRBD1. The CDR3 runs 16 residues. V shed 4 bases and J 1 base; nucleotides not matched to a gene: 9. Germline CDR1 is SGHAT and CDR2 is FQNNGV. The CDR3 here is CASSSYRGSSSYEQYF. The CDR3 DNA reads TGTGCCAGCAGCTCATACAGGGGGTCCTCATCCTACGAGCAGTACTTC.

This sequence joins TRBV15 and TRBJ2-2; TRBD1 matches 7 bases. CDR3 length: 16 amino acids. V lost 1 base and J lost 3; bases outside the gene matches: 5. The germline gives CDR1 LNHNV, CDR2 YYDKDF (reference sequence). The CDR3 sequence is CATSRAGTAYTGELFF. The CDR3 DNA follows: TGTGCCACCAGCAGAGCCGGGACAGCCTACACCGGGGAGCTGTTTTTT.

In its sample, this clonotype was seen a few times. V and J are TRBV5-1 and TRBJ2-7; no firm D call. Trimming took off 3 bases at V and 2 bases at J, with 9 bases between the two ends. Germline CDR1 is SGHRS and CDR2 is YFSETQ. The CDR3 length is 13 residues. This CDR3 is CASSYLVTYEQYF. CDR3 DNA: TGCGCCAGCAGCTACTTAGTAACCTACGAGCAGTACTTC.

This clonotype was seen a handful of times. This chain uses TRBV12-3 or TRBV12-4 with TRBJ2-7, with D perhaps TRBD2 (7 bases). V was pared by 0 bases and J by 5 bases, with 20 bases between. This CDR3 is 17 amino acids long. CDR3 in amino acids: CASSLATAGGGPDEQYF. The CDR3 DNA reads as TGTGCCAGCAGTTTAGCGACCGCGGGCGGGGGCCCTGACGAGCAGTACTTC.

The sample holds a few counts of this clonotype. The V call is TRBV18, the J call TRBJ2-1; D is unresolved. Trimming left V 3 bases short and J 10 bases short, with 13 bases between. The CDR3 consists of 13 residues. Germline-derived CDR1 and CDR2 are KGHSH and LQKENI. The CDR3: CASSPLNPFEQFF. The CDR3 region has the DNA TGTGCCAGCTCACCTCTCAACCCCTTCGAGCAGTTCTTC.

This clonotype was observed at least ten times. The gene calls are TRBV28 and TRBJ1-5; the D is unclear. V dropped 6 bases and J dropped 0 bases, with 12 bases sitting between them. The CDR3 is 15 residues long. Germline CDR1 MDHEN, CDR2 SYDVKM. CDR3 sequence: CASRIREYSNQPQHF. The CDR3 DNA sequence: TGTGCCAGCAGGATCAGAGAATATAGCAATCAGCCCCAGCATTTT.

This clonotype was detected many times. The rearrangement joins TRBV12-3 or TRBV12-4 to TRBJ2-1; D is ambiguous. The CDR3 is 13 amino acids. The V gene lost 5 bases and the J gene lost 6 bases, with 11 bases spanning the gap. The CDR3 bases are TGTGCCAGCAGTCCGGGCTACCTCAATGAGCAGTTCTTC. Translation gives CASSPGYLNEQFF.